These T cell receptor beta chains were read from a single sample in a study of T-cell reconstitution after alpha-beta-depleted transplantation in children. TCRdb re-called the PCR reads with MiXCR, one entry per CDR3 protein. The sample lists 260,000 or so distinct CDR3 sequences, more than 10% seen once, with 2% to 3% in the top ten. The source material was PBMCs from the stem cell graft donor, sampled from the stem cell graft. These receptor sequences come from a human donor who donated a stem cell graft to a child with acute lymphoblastic leukemia. The conserved cysteine and the conserved F or W are not part of the CDR3 here. Each record gives: J gene, V gene, CDR3 protein.

j_gene: TRBJ1-1
v_gene: TRBV7-8
CDR3aa: ASTPLQGYTEAF

j_gene: TRBJ2-7
v_gene: TRBV11-1
CDR3aa: ASSYPMNSGTGSSYEQY

j_gene: TRBJ1-5
v_gene: TRBV12-3/TRBV12-4
CDR3aa: ASTHRGLNQPQH

j_gene: TRBJ1-1
v_gene: TRBV12-3/TRBV12-4
CDR3aa: ASSWDIDAF

j_gene: TRBJ2-7
v_gene: TRBV25-1
CDR3aa: ASTPSGLPPAQY

j_gene: TRBJ1-4
v_gene: TRBV27
CDR3aa: ASSLFSRGLANEKLF

j_gene: TRBJ2-5
v_gene: TRBV6-5
CDR3aa: ASSYETGVGQETQY

j_gene: TRBJ1-1
v_gene: TRBV19
CDR3aa: ASSIQPRTEAF

j_gene: TRBJ2-7
v_gene: TRBV28
CDR3aa: ASSSRGWSFYEQY

j_gene: TRBJ2-4
v_gene: TRBV9
CDR3aa: ASSARIQY

j_gene: TRBJ1-1
v_gene: TRBV7-2
CDR3aa: ASSLNSHTEAF

j_gene: TRBJ2-2
v_gene: TRBV4-3
CDR3aa: ASSRTYGTGELF

j_gene: TRBJ2-3
v_gene: TRBV20-1
CDR3aa: SGISGDTQY

j_gene: TRBJ2-3
v_gene: TRBV5-1
CDR3aa: ASSLPHLSTDTQY

j_gene: TRBJ1-5
v_gene: TRBV12-3/TRBV12-4
CDR3aa: ASSLNPAGRVYNQPQH

j_gene: TRBJ2-2
v_gene: TRBV20-1
CDR3aa: SARFYLGQGFQQTNTGELF

j_gene: TRBJ2-7
v_gene: TRBV10-3
CDR3aa: AISPGHSCEQY

j_gene: TRBJ1-5
v_gene: TRBV7-2
CDR3aa: ASRSPGRNQPQH

j_gene: TRBJ2-4
v_gene: TRBV27
CDR3aa: ASSPPLQRENIQY

j_gene: TRBJ1-2
v_gene: TRBV20-1
CDR3aa: SARRGTPRASNYGYT

j_gene: TRBJ1-1
v_gene: TRBV6-2/TRBV6-3
CDR3aa: AAHAGLNTEAF

j_gene: TRBJ2-5
v_gene: TRBV6-2/TRBV6-3
CDR3aa: ASSYISVLPSRKTQY

j_gene: TRBJ2-1
v_gene: TRBV20-1
CDR3aa: SAPQGANEQF

j_gene: TRBJ2-7
v_gene: TRBV20-1
CDR3aa: SATVYEQY

j_gene: TRBJ2-6
v_gene: TRBV4-3
CDR3aa: ASSQAILLSGANVLT

j_gene: TRBJ2-7
v_gene: TRBV11-3
CDR3aa: ASSSGRTPIHEQY

j_gene: TRBJ1-5
v_gene: TRBV12-3/TRBV12-4
CDR3aa: ASSGTGSNQPQH

j_gene: TRBJ2-1
v_gene: TRBV7-2
CDR3aa: ASSPSGHNEQF

j_gene: TRBJ2-2
v_gene: TRBV19
CDR3aa: ASSPRTAPTGELF

j_gene: TRBJ2-7
v_gene: TRBV20-1
CDR3aa: SAKKRADSPYEQY

j_gene: TRBJ2-7
v_gene: TRBV5-1
CDR3aa: ASSLAILTGDEQY

j_gene: TRBJ1-2
v_gene: TRBV7-2
CDR3aa: ASSAAGTGHGYT

j_gene: TRBJ2-3
v_gene: TRBV29-1
CDR3aa: SAGLAGPKQY

j_gene: TRBJ1-3
v_gene: TRBV4-3
CDR3aa: ASSQERPSNTIY

j_gene: TRBJ2-7
v_gene: TRBV6-2/TRBV6-3
CDR3aa: ASSYGSVGSGTAEQY

j_gene: TRBJ2-1
v_gene: TRBV9
CDR3aa: ASSPGPDINEQF

j_gene: TRBJ2-5
v_gene: TRBV18
CDR3aa: ASSPRDSKETQY

j_gene: TRBJ1-2
v_gene: TRBV29-1
CDR3aa: SSWTGKGYDGYT

j_gene: TRBJ2-4
v_gene: TRBV28
CDR3aa: ASSTAFPSLGKNIQY

j_gene: TRBJ1-2
v_gene: TRBV12-3/TRBV12-4
CDR3aa: ASSLARQGDYGYT

j_gene: TRBJ2-7
v_gene: TRBV27
CDR3aa: ASSPSSSYEQY

j_gene: TRBJ1-6
v_gene: TRBV7-6
CDR3aa: ASSLATGDSPLH

j_gene: TRBJ2-2
v_gene: TRBV11-3
CDR3aa: ASSWPGQGATGELF

j_gene: TRBJ2-1
v_gene: TRBV24-1
CDR3aa: ATSDSLPREEYNEQF

j_gene: TRBJ2-6
v_gene: TRBV20-1
CDR3aa: SARDLFTDHSGANVLT

j_gene: TRBJ1-5
v_gene: TRBV7-9
CDR3aa: ASSWTGSNQPQH